These 6 T cell receptor beta chains originate from one sample sequenced in a study of cytomegalovirus exposure and HLA in healthy donors. PCR primers comprised 60 Vbeta and 13 Jbeta primers. Assay used: immunoSEQ multiplex PCR; TCRdb lists only in-frame clones, some missing. The sample holds 99,000 or so clones, less than 80% seen once. The specimen sequenced was PBMCs. The receptors were gathered from a man aged 30 to 39 in good health and CMV-seronegative.

As to this clone: Other DNA sequences of this sample code for an identical CDR3. This chain connects TRBV6-5 to TRBJ1-4; 7 bases match TRBD1. V gave up 2 bases and J gave up 5 bases; unmatched junction bases: 2. There are 14 residues in the CDR3. Germline lookup yields CDR1 MNHEY and CDR2 SVGAGI. The CDR3 nucleotides read TGTGCCAGCAGTTACGGGACAGTCAATGAAAAACTGTTTTTT. It is translated as CASSYGTVNEKLFF.

The rearrangement uses TRBV6-6 and TRBJ1-5, with D possibly being TRBD1 (6 bases). The V gene's germline CDR1 is MNHNY and CDR2 SVGAGI (reference sequence). This CDR3 is 14 amino acids long. Deletions cut 6 bases from V and 7 bases from J, with 16 bases between. CDR3 amino acids: CASSVAGVEQPQHF. The CDR3 region has the DNA TGTGCCAGCAGCGTTGCAGGGGTAGAACAGCCCCAGCATTTT.

This clone was observed once. This chain uses TRBV7-7 with TRBJ2-1, with 11 bases fitting TRBD2. The CDR3 contains 16 residues. Germline loops: CDR1 SSHAT, CDR2 FNYEAQ (reference sequence). V was pared by 5 bases and J by 3 bases, with 6 bases of the junction left unmatched. CDR3 loop: CASSRSGTSGYNEQFF. The CDR3 bases are TGTGCCAGCAGCAGATCCGGGACTAGCGGCTACAATGAGCAGTTCTTC.

The genes are TRBV9 and TRBJ1-1, with unresolved D. Trimming removed 0 bases from V and 1 base from J, with 13 bases in between. The CDR3 consists of 16 residues. CDR1 SGDLS and CDR2 YYNGEE come from the germline V gene. CDR3 sequence (DNA): TGTGCCAGCAGCGTAGCAACGGGGTCGGCGAACACTGAAGCTTTCTTT. Translated: CASSVATGSANTEAFF.

This clone was counted a few times. The chain employs TRBV7-9 and TRBJ1-4; tentatively, D is TRBD1 (6 bases). V lost 0 bases and J 12 bases, leaving 8 bases between the germline ends. The length of the CDR3 is 12 residues. Germline V lookup: CDR1 SEHNR, CDR2 FQNEAQ (reference sequence). CDR3 nucleotide sequence: TGTGCCAGCAGCTTAGCGACAGGAGAACTGTTTTTT. This encodes CASSLATGELFF.

V and J are TRBV27 and TRBJ2-2; no reliable D call. Trimming removed 6 bases at V and 4 bases at J, with 21 bases between. Germline V gives CDR1 MNHEY, CDR2 SMNVEV (reference sequence). This CDR3 comprises 17 residues. CDR3 nucleotide sequence: TGTGCCAGCAGCCCCAGTGGTGCGGTGAAGGTCACCGGGGAGCTGTTTTTT. It specifies CASSPSGAVKVTGELFF.